These 23 T cell receptor beta chains originate from one sample sequenced in a study of patients and donors after allogeneic stem cell transplantation. Via MiXCR, TCRdb re-called the RT-PCR reads, giving one row per CDR3 protein. Of approximately 410,000 distinct CDR3 sequences in the sample, 16% were seen once. Sequencing input: blood, either unsorted or a sorted T cell fraction (not recorded which). These receptors originate from a human donor who was either an allogeneic HSCT recipient or a stem cell or donor lymphocyte infusion donor (not recorded which). It is not recorded whose cells these are; they may come from a transplant donor.

Remarks on this clonotype: This CDR3 is missing its conserved last phenylalanine or tryptophan, likely due to a read error. The chain employs TRBV5-1 and TRBJ1-1; 11 bases line up with TRBD1. The CDR3 extends over 16 amino acids. The V and J ends lost 4 bases and 4 bases, in that order; junction bases with no gene match: 9. In germline, CDR1 is SGHRS, CDR2 YFSETQ. In DNA, the CDR3 is TGCGCCAGCAGCCGGTCCCGGGACAGGGGGAGCACTGAAGCTTTCCTT. It encodes CASSRSRDRGSTEAFL.

There are a few counts of this clonotype. The genes are TRBV11-1 and TRBJ2-1; possible D gene TRBD1, 6 bases. Germline CDR1 is SGHAT and CDR2 is FQDESV (reference sequence). Trimming left V 2 bases short and J 2 bases short, with 13 bases between. There are 16 residues in the CDR3. In nucleotides, the CDR3 is TGTGCCAGCAGCTTACGGGGACAAGATCCCTACAATGAGCAGTTCTTC. It specifies CASSLRGQDPYNEQFF.

This clonotype turned up a few times. The V gene is TRBV4-3, the J gene TRBJ2-1; D might be TRBD1 (5 bases). Germline values: CDR1 LGHNA, CDR2 YSLEER. V lost 2 bases and J 4 bases, leaving 9 bases between the germline ends. The CDR3 contains 14 residues. The DNA for the CDR3 is TGCGCCAGCAGCCAACTAAGACAGTACAATGAGCAGTTCTTC. Its translation is CASSQLRQYNEQFF.

This clonotype was counted a few times. The genes are TRBV20-1 and TRBJ2-5, with 11 positions matching TRBD2. After removal of 4 bases from V and 5 bases from J, the junction contained 6 bases not matched to a gene. CDR1 DFQATT and CDR2 SNEGSKA come from the germline V gene (reference sequence). This CDR3 has 14 amino acids. The CDR3 is CSATKTSGTETQYF. The CDR3 region has the DNA TGCAGTGCTACAAAGACTAGCGGGACTGAGACCCAGTACTTC.

This clonotype was seen only a few times. The chain joins TRBV11-1 to TRBJ2-7, with 15 bases lining up with TRBD2. This CDR3 comprises 18 residues. V lost 4 bases to trimming and J lost 2 bases; unmatched junction nucleotides: 9. The germline V gene has CDR1 SGHAT and CDR2 FQDESV (reference sequence). This CDR3 reads CASSWRGLAGGRPYEQYF. CDR3 sequence (DNA): TGTGCCAGCAGCTGGAGGGGACTAGCGGGAGGTCGCCCCTACGAGCAGTACTTC.

The DNA for the CDR3 is TGCGCCAGCAGCTTGTTCGACAGCTATTATGGCTACACCTTC. It yields the protein CASSLFDSYYGYTF. The gene calls are TRBV5-1 and TRBJ1-2, with D possibly TRBD1 on 5 matching bases. This CDR3 spans 14 amino acids. V lost 1 base to trimming and J lost 5 bases, with 12 bases between them. The germline gives CDR1 SGHRS, CDR2 YFSETQ.

CDR3 residues: CASSLDRPPDTQYF. The CDR3 coding sequence is TGTGCCAGCAGCTTAGACAGACCTCCGGATACGCAGTATTTT. The chain uses TRBV7-9 and TRBJ2-3; D is unclear. The CDR3 is 14 residues long. V was cut by 1 base and J by 6 bases, with 11 bases left in between. Germline-derived CDR1 and CDR2 are SEHNR and FQNEAQ (reference sequence).

The chain has TRBV6-1 and TRBJ2-3; D remains ambiguous. Germline lookup yields CDR1 MNHNS and CDR2 SASEGT. Trimming removed 5 bases at V and 3 bases at J, with 12 bases between. The CDR3 runs to 14 residues. DNA for the CDR3: TGTGCCAGCAGTCAGACATACAGAACAGATACGCAGTATTTT. It encodes CASSQTYRTDTQYF.

There are a few counts of this clonotype. This sequence joins TRBV20-1 and TRBJ1-5; D is undetermined. The CDR3 runs to 13 residues. Germline V gives CDR1 DFQATT, CDR2 SNEGSKA (reference sequence). With 1 base removed from V and 4 bases from J, the gap between germline ends came to 8 bases. CDR3 sequence reads: CSARVTANQPQHF. DNA for the CDR3: TGCAGTGCTAGAGTTACAGCTAATCAGCCCCAGCATTTT.

The rearrangement uses TRBV5-1 and TRBJ2-2; 10 bases map to TRBD2. With V trimmed by 4 bases and J by 7 bases, 10 bases remained unmatched. The CDR3 is 16 residues long. In germline, CDR1 is SGHRS, CDR2 YFSETQ. This chain's CDR3 is CASSRSGRASDGELFF. CDR3 bases: TGCGCCAGCAGCCGCAGCGGGAGGGCCAGTGACGGGGAGCTGTTTTTT.

This clonotype has only a few counts. The chain carries TRBV7-9 and TRBJ2-1, with TRBD2 as a possible D gene (7 bases). From germline, CDR1 is SEHNR and CDR2 FQNEAQ (reference sequence). Trimming stripped 5 bases from V and 2 bases from J, with 16 bases between. The CDR3 is 16 residues long. The CDR3 region is CASSRNGGAAYNEQFF. CDR3 bases: TGTGCCAGCAGCCGAAATGGGGGGGCGGCCTACAATGAGCAGTTCTTC.

CDR3 DNA: TGTGCCAGCAGCTTAGGTCTCTTTCCAGATACGCAGTATTTT. Amino acids: CASSLGLFPDTQYF. The genes are TRBV7-9 and TRBJ2-3; no firm D call. There are 14 residues in the CDR3. Germline V gene sequence: CDR1 SEHNR, CDR2 FQNEAQ (reference sequence). The germline V and J ends were trimmed by 1 base and 4 bases, with 9 bases remaining between them.

The V gene is TRBV29-1, the J gene TRBJ1-1; the D gene is possibly TRBD1 (5 bases). Germline V gives CDR1 SQVTM, CDR2 ANQGSEA. The CDR3 runs to 13 residues. V was clipped by 0 bases and J by 0 bases, with 5 bases between them. The CDR3 is CSVEDRVNTEAFF. The CDR3 DNA reads TGCAGCGTTGAAGACAGGGTGAACACTGAAGCTTTCTTT.

This clonotype was detected only a few times. The gene calls are TRBV27 and TRBJ2-7, with D hard to call. The CDR3 runs 11 residues. V lost 5 bases and J lost 3, with 5 bases in between. CDR1 and CDR2 from the germline V gene are MNHEY and SMNVEV (reference sequence). DNA of the CDR3: TGTGCCAGCAGTAAGGACTACGAGCAGTACTTC. It encodes CASSKDYEQYF.

This clonotype was seen only a few times. The chain has TRBV7-2 and TRBJ1-6; a possible D gene is TRBD1 (5 bases). The germline gives CDR1 SGHTA, CDR2 FQGNSA. The CDR3 length is 18 residues. V lost 0 bases and J lost 7, with 19 bases in between. The CDR3 DNA sequence: TGTGCCAGCAGCTTAGCCTCCGGGGCCCGGTTTAAAAATTCACCCCTCCACTTT. It encodes CASSLASGARFKNSPLHF. Drawing the rest from reference TRBV7-2 and TRBJ1-6, the complete variable domain is GAGVSQSPSNKVTEKGKDVELRCDPISGHTALYWYRQSLGQGLEFLIYFQGNSAPDKSGLPSDRFSAERTGGSVSTLTIQRTQQEDSAVYLCASSLASGARFKNSPLHFGNGTRLTVT.

The CDR3 DNA reads TGCAGTGCTAGAGGTGGCTACACAGATACGCAGTATTTT. It codes for CSARGGYTDTQYF. The chain carries TRBV20-1 and TRBJ2-3; no firm D call. CDR3 length: 13 residues. Deletions cut 1 base from V and 2 bases from J, with 7 bases between. Germline CDR1 DFQATT, CDR2 SNEGSKA (reference sequence).

CDR3 amino acids: CASSFGGQNTEAFF. In nucleotides, the CDR3 is TGTGCCAGCAGCTTCGGTGGACAGAACACTGAAGCTTTCTTT. The rearrangement links TRBV13 to TRBJ1-1, with D possibly being TRBD1 (5 bases). The CDR3 has 14 amino acids. Looked up from germline, CDR1 is PRHDT and CDR2 is FYEKMQ (reference sequence). Deletions cut 3 bases from V and 1 base from J, with 9 bases between.

V and J are TRBV7-8 and TRBJ1-2; D is uncertain. V lost 5 bases, J lost 7 bases, and 20 bases lay in between. CDR3 size: 15 residues. CDR1 and CDR2 (germline): SGHVS, FQNEAQ. The CDR3 DNA is TGTGCCAGCAGCCCACCCAACGGTCCGGGTGTTGGCTACACCTTC. It codes for CASSPPNGPGVGYTF. Based on the CDR3 plus reference TRBV7-8 and TRBJ1-2, the full variable domain is GAGVSQSPRYKVAKRGQDVALRCDPISGHVSLFWYQQALGQGPEFLTYFQNEAQLDKSGLPSDRFFAERPEGSVSTLKIQRTQQEDSAVYLCASSPPNGPGVGYTFGSGTRLTVV.

The chain employs TRBV7-8 and TRBJ2-3; 7 bases map to TRBD2. Trimming removed 5 bases from V and 8 bases from J; junction bases left unmatched: 22. This CDR3 has 18 amino acids. Germline CDR1 reads SGHVS; CDR2 reads FQNEAQ. The CDR3 nucleotides read TGTGCCAGCAGCGGAGCGAGGGTATTAGCGGTACCGGGGGGTACGCAGTATTTT. Translating gives CASSGARVLAVPGGTQYF.

This clonotype was detected a few times. The chain carries TRBV20-1 and TRBJ1-1; D possibly corresponds to TRBD1 (6 bases). The CDR3 spans 13 residues. Germline V lookup: CDR1 DFQATT, CDR2 SNEGSKA (reference sequence). Trimming removed 6 bases from V and 0 bases from J, with 11 bases in between. The CDR3 nucleotides read TGCAGTGCCTGTGACAGGTTGAACACTGAAGCTTTCTTT. Amino acids: CSACDRLNTEAFF.

This clonotype was seen a few times. The chain couples TRBV5-1 to TRBJ2-7; the match to TRBD1 covers 9 bases. CDR3 size: 16 residues. Germline CDR1 is SGHRS and CDR2 is YFSETQ. The V and J ends lost 3 bases and 9 bases, in that order; junction bases with no gene match: 16. The CDR3 DNA reads TGCGCCAGCAGCTCGTGGTTGGGACAGGGATTGGAAGGGCAGTACTTC. This sequence encodes CASSSWLGQGLEGQYF.

The J gene is TRBJ2-7, the V gene TRBV5-6; the D gene could be TRBD1 or TRBD2 (5 bases each). Germline V gene sequence: CDR1 SGHDT, CDR2 YYEEEE. CDR3 length: 14 amino acids. Trimming took 0 bases from V and 2 from J, leaving 9 bases between them. This chain's CDR3 is CASSLGDGAYEQYF. The CDR3, as DNA: TGTGCCAGCAGCTTGGGGGACGGAGCCTACGAGCAGTACTTC.

This chain links TRBV6-1 with TRBJ1-1; unclear D gene. V was cut by 4 bases and J by 1 base, with 10 bases left in between. The CDR3 spans 14 residues. CDR1 MNHNS and CDR2 SASEGT come from the germline V gene. The CDR3 loop is CASSVTTENTEAFF. The CDR3 DNA is TGTGCCAGCAGTGTAACGACGGAGAACACTGAAGCTTTCTTT.